Described below is a single T cell receptor beta chain sequence and its context. This record comes from a study of radiation and T cells in renal cell carcinoma. Repertoires were generated with immunoSEQ multiplex PCR, while TCRdb's copy carries only in-frame clones and drops some. The repertoire holds more than 140,000 clones, with less than 90% as singletons. As to time point: baseline pretreatment blood. Specified treatment: 15 Gy SBRT to primary tumor, nephrectomy 4 weeks later. V lost 5 bases and J 0 bases, leaving 13 bases between the germline ends. This CDR3 has 15 amino acids. Germline values: CDR1 SGHTA, CDR2 FQGTGA.

The chain employs TRBV7-3 and TRBJ1-1, with a tentative D call TRBD1 (5 bases). Material: blood, obtained from a patient whose treatment included radiotherapy and nephrectomy. This TCR was recovered from a woman in her 50s with renal cell carcinoma. In DNA form, the CDR3 reads TGTGCCAGCAGCCTCATCGGGGGGATGAACACTGAAGCTTTCTTT. Protein product: CASSLIGGMNTEAFF.